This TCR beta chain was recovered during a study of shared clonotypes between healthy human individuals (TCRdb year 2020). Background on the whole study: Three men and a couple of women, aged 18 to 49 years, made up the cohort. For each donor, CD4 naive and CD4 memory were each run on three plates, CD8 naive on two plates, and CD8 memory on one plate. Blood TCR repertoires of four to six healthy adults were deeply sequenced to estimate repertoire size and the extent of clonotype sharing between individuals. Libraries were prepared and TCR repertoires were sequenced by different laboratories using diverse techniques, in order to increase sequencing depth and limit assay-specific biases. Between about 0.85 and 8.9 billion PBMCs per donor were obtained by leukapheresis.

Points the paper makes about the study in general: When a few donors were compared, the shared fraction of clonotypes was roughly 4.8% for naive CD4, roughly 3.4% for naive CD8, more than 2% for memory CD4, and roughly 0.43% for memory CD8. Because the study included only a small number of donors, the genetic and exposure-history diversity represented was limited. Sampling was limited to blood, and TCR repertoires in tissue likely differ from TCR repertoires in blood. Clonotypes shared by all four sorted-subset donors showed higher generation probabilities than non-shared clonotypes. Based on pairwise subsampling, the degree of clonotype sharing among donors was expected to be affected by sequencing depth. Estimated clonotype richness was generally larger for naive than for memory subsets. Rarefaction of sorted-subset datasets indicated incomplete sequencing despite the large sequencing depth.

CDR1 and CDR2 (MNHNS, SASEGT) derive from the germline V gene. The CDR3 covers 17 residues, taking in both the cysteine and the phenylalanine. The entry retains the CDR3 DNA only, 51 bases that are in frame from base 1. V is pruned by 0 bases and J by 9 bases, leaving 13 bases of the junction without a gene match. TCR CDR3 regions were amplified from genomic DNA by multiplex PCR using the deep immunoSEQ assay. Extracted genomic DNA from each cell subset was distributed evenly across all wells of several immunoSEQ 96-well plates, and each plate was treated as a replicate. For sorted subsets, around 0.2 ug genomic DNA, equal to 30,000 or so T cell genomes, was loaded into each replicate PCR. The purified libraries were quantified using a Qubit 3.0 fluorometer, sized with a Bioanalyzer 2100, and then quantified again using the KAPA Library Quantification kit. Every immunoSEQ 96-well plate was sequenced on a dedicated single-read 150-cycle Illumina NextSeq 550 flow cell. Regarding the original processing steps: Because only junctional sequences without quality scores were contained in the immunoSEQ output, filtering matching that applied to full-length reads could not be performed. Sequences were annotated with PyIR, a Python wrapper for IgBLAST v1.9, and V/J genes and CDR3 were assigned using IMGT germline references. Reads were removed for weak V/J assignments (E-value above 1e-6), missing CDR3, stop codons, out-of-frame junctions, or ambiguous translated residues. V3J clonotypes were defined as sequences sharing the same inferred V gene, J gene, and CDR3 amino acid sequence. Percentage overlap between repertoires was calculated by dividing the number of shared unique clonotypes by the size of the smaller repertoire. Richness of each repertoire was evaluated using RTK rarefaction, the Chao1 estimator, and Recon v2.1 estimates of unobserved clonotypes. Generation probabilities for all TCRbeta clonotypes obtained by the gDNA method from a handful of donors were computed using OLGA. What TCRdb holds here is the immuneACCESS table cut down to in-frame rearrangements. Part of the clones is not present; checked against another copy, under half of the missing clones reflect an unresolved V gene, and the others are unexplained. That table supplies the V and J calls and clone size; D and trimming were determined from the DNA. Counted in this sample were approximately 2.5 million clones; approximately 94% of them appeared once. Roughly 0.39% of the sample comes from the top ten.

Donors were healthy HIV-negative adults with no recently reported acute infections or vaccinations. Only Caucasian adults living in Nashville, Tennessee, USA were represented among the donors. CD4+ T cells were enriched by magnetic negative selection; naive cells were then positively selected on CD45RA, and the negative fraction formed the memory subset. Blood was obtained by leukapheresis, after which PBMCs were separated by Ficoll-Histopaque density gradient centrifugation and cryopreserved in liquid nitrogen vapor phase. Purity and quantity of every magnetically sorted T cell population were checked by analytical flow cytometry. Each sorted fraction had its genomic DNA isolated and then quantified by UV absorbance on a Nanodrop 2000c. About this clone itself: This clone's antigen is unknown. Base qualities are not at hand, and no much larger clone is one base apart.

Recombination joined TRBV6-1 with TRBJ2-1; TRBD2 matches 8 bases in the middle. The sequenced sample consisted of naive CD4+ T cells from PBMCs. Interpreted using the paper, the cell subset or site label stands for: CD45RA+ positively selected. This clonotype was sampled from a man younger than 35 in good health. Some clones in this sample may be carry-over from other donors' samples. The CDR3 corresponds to CASSEARAGVMSREQFF. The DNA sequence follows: TGTGCCAGCAGTGAAGCGAGAGCGGGAGTAATGAGTCGTGAGCAGTTCTTC.